The 22 T cell receptor beta chains below were found in one sample sequenced in a study of blood T cell repertoires in COVID-19. This table comes from immunoSEQ multiplex PCR, and its TCRdb copy is limited to in-frame clones, with some not included. The data contain some 220,000 clones, 80% to 85% of them singletons. The sample comprised peripheral blood. All receptors come from a woman aged 55 to 70 who had recovered from COVID-19.

This clone was found once. This chain links TRBV7-9 with TRBJ1-1; 7 nucleotides align to TRBD1. CDR1 is SEHNR and CDR2 is FQNEAQ in the germline V gene (reference sequence). This CDR3 has 14 residues. The trim removed 5 bases at V and 2 bases at J, leaving 5 bases unmatched. CDR3 sequence reads: CASSKGQSNTEAFF. CDR3 nucleotides: TGTGCCAGCAGCAAGGGACAGTCCAACACTGAAGCTTTCTTT.

The genes are TRBV12-3 or TRBV12-4 and TRBJ1-3, with D possibly being TRBD1 (6 bases). The CDR3 sequence is 13 residues long. Trimming pared 6 bases from V and 4 bases from J, leaving 10 bases between. As DNA, the CDR3 is TGTGCCAGCAGAGTAACAGGGGGAAACACCATATATTTT. Protein sequence: CASRVTGGNTIYF.

The gene calls are TRBV5-1 and TRBJ2-1; 11 bases fit TRBD2. Germline V gene lookup returns CDR1 SGHRS and CDR2 YFSETQ. The CDR3 has 16 residues. The V gene end was trimmed by 4 bases and the J gene end by 4 bases; junction bases not matched to a gene: 7. CDR3 nucleotides: TGCGCCAGCAGCCTTACTAGCGGGGGAGTATACAATGAGCAGTTCTTC. Translating it yields CASSLTSGGVYNEQFF.

The DNA for the CDR3 is TGTGCCAGTAGTGGAGACAGGGCGGCGGAGCAGTACTTC. The encoded protein is CASSGDRAAEQYF. The chain is built from TRBV19 and TRBJ2-7; 7 nucleotides align to TRBD1. There are 13 residues in the CDR3. V was pared by 5 bases and J by 7 bases, with 8 bases of the junction left unmatched. In germline, CDR1 is LNHDA, CDR2 SQIVND (reference sequence).

This clone was picked up a small number of times. V and J are TRBV13 and TRBJ1-2; tentative D call: TRBD1 (5 bases). The CDR3 length is 15 residues. CDR1 and CDR2 from the germline V gene are PRHDT and FYEKMQ (reference sequence). Trimming took 2 bases from V and 5 from J, leaving 15 bases between them. The CDR3 coding sequence is TGTGCCAGCAGCTTATGGGGGGAAAGTTCGTATGGCTACACCTTC. As protein: CASSLWGESSYGYTF.

This clone has a handful of counts. The chain links TRBV18 to TRBJ1-1; 10 bases are shared with TRBD1. Germline V lookup: CDR1 KGHSH, CDR2 LQKENI. The CDR3 consists of 13 residues. V shed 6 bases, J shed 6 bases, and the junction held 4 bases outside the gene matches. The CDR3 sequence: CASSRDRGAEAFF. DNA for the CDR3: TGTGCCAGCTCTCGGGACAGGGGTGCTGAAGCTTTCTTT.

This clone turned up a few times. This chain links TRBV2 with TRBJ2-2; D is possibly TRBD1 (6 bases). This CDR3 region has 16 residues. The V gene's germline CDR1 is SNHLY and CDR2 FYNNEI. The V gene lost 5 bases and the J gene lost 0 bases, with 13 bases spanning the gap. CDR3 sequence (DNA): TGTGCCAGCAGTAAGGACAGCTCAACGAACACCGGGGAGCTGTTTTTT. As protein: CASSKDSSTNTGELFF.

V is TRBV3-1 (or the pseudogene TRBV3-2) and J is TRBJ2-4, with TRBD2 matching 11 bases. Germline CDR1 is LGHDT and CDR2 is YNNKEL (reference sequence). This CDR3 is 16 amino acids long. V gave up 4 bases and J gave up 3 bases; unmatched junction bases: 5. CDR3 residues: CASSLLAGGVKNIQYF. In nucleotides, the CDR3 is TGTGCCAGCAGCCTTCTAGCGGGGGGCGTCAAAAACATTCAGTACTTC.

The chain has TRBV6-5 and TRBJ2-7; D uncertain. The CDR3 sequence is 11 residues long. The germline V gene has CDR1 MNHEY and CDR2 SVGAGI. V was clipped by 11 bases and J by 5 bases, with 13 bases between them. The CDR3 is CAPLAGHEQYF. DNA for the CDR3: TGTGCCCCCTTGGCAGGCCACGAGCAGTACTTC.

The chain employs TRBV7-3 and TRBJ1-1; D gene unclear. The CDR3 runs 11 residues. Trimming left V 6 bases short and J 7 bases short, with 9 bases between. The germline V gene encodes CDR1 SGHTA and CDR2 FQGTGA. CDR3 nucleotide sequence: TGTGCCAGCAGTGCTGGCAATGAAGCTTTCTTT. Translation gives CASSAGNEAFF.

The rearrangement uses TRBV9 and TRBJ1-2; TRBD1 might be the D (6 bases). The V end was cut by 0 bases, the J end by 4 bases, with 16 bases between. The germline V gene encodes CDR1 SGDLS and CDR2 YYNGEE. This CDR3 region has 16 residues. The CDR3 is CASSVADHRDFYGYTF. The CDR3 DNA reads TGTGCCAGCAGCGTAGCGGATCACAGGGATTTCTATGGCTACACCTTC.

This clone has only a few counts. The limits of the CDR3 on the DNA are not certain, so only TCRdb's listed CDR3 is given. The chain employs TRBV5-5 and TRBJ2-1; no check of the table's D call, TRBD2, against the DNA was made. Germline V gene lookup returns CDR1 SGHKS and CDR2 YYEKEE (reference sequence). The CDR3 length equals 16 residues, ends included. The CDR3 sequence: CASSFRAGPEGDEQFF.

The chain combines TRBV11-2 with TRBJ2-5, with TRBD2 matching 11 bases. Germline-derived CDR1 and CDR2 are SGHAT and FQNNGV. CDR3 length equals 17 residues. Unmatched junction bases numbered 5, after V lost 1 base and J lost 1 base. The CDR3 sequence is CASSLVLAGGLQETQYF. The CDR3 DNA sequence: TGTGCCAGCAGCTTAGTTCTAGCGGGGGGCCTCCAAGAGACCCAGTACTTC.

A single count supports this clone. This chain joins TRBV28 and TRBJ2-1; TRBD1 aligns across 7 bases. V shed 6 bases and J 8 bases; nucleotides not matched to a gene: 16. CDR1 and CDR2 from the germline V gene are MDHEN and SYDVKM. The CDR3 runs 16 residues. The chain's CDR3 is CASRAQGVRIYDEQFF. For the CDR3, the DNA is TGTGCCAGCAGGGCCCAGGGGGTTAGGATTTATGATGAGCAGTTCTTC.

The gene calls are TRBV2 and TRBJ1-1; a weak D match, TRBD1 (6 bases). Trimming stripped 6 bases from V and 4 bases from J, with 12 bases between. Germline V gene sequence: CDR1 SNHLY, CDR2 FYNNEI. CDR3 length equals 13 residues. The CDR3 region has the DNA TGTGCCAGCAGGGAACGAGGGGGCACTGAAGCTTTCTTT. Amino acid sequence: CASRERGGTEAFF.

As to this clone: One end of the junction fails to match germline, which may point to a read error. This rearrangement joins TRBV19 to TRBJ1-2; D not certain. The CDR3 totals 13 residues. Germline CDR1 and CDR2: LNHDA and SQIVND (reference sequence). CDR3 DNA: TGTGCCTGTAGGCCTAGTCAAGTCTATGGCTACACCTTC. This encodes CACRPSQVYGYTF.

V and J are TRBV5-4 and TRBJ2-3; 8 bases are a match to TRBD2. J lost 5 bases, V lost 4 bases, and 6 bases had no gene match. Germline V gives CDR1 SGHNT, CDR2 YYREEE (reference sequence). The CDR3 loop spans 14 amino acids. CDR3 sequence (DNA): TGTGCCAGCAGCGTAAGCGGGGGAAGAGATACGCAGTATTTT. Encoded protein: CASSVSGGRDTQYF.

For the CDR3, the DNA is TGTGCCAGCAGCCAGGGGCTAGCGGGGGTCGCAGATACGCAGTATTTT. It specifies CASSQGLAGVADTQYF. J is TRBJ2-3 and V is TRBV3-1 (or the pseudogene TRBV3-2), with 10 bases lining up with TRBD2. The CDR3 runs to 16 residues. Germline V gene lookup returns CDR1 LGHDT and CDR2 YNNKEL (reference sequence). V dropped 3 bases and J dropped 4; count of bases not matched to a gene: 7.

The chain uses TRBV5-1 and TRBJ2-1; perhaps TRBD2 as D (5 bases). Germline V gene lookup returns CDR1 SGHRS and CDR2 YFSETQ. Deletions cut 2 bases from V and 7 bases from J, with 7 bases between. The CDR3 contains 12 residues. CDR3 DNA: TGCGCCAGCAGCTTAAGGGAGAATGAGCAGTTCTTC. Translated, it gives CASSLRENEQFF.

This clone was found a few times. This chain uses TRBV4-2 with TRBJ1-2; D may be TRBD1 (5 bases). Trimming took off 3 bases at V and 4 bases at J, with 21 bases between the two ends. This CDR3 spans 17 amino acids. CDR1 LGHNA and CDR2 YNFKEQ come from the germline V gene. CDR3 sequence (DNA): TGTGCCAGCAGCCAGACCACAACGGCGGGGGACGGCTATGGCTACACCTTC. Protein: CASSQTTTAGDGYGYTF.

The chain joins TRBV6-1 to TRBJ2-2; no clear D. This CDR3 comprises 13 residues. Deletions cut 7 bases from V and 1 base from J, with 7 bases between. The V gene's germline CDR1 is MNHNS and CDR2 SASEGT. The CDR3 DNA is TGTGCCAGCATTGAGCGGAACACCGGGGAGCTGTTTTTT. Translating gives CASIERNTGELFF.

The gene calls are TRBV3-1 (or the pseudogene TRBV3-2) and TRBJ1-2; D is unresolved. The length of the CDR3 is 14 residues. The germline V and J ends were trimmed by 6 bases and 5 bases, with 16 bases remaining between them. Germline CDR1 is LGHDT and CDR2 is YNNKEL (reference sequence). The CDR3 sequence is CASRGDITEYGYTF. In nucleotides, the CDR3 is TGTGCCAGCAGGGGAGACATAACGGAGTATGGCTACACCTTC.